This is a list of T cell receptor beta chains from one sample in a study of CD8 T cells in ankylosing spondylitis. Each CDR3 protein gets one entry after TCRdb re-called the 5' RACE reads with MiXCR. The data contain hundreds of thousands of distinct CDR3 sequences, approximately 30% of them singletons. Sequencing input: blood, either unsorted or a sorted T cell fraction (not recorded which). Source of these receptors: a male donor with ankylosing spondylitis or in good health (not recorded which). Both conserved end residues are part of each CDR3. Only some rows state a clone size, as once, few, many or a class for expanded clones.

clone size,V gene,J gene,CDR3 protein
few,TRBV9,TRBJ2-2,CASSVDQGGTGELFF
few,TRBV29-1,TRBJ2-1,CSVEGRGDPYNEQFF
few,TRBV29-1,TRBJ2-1,CSTGWTTNYNEQFF
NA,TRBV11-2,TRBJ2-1,CASSLVQGKKNEQFF
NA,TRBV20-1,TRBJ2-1,CSAIPGLAGGRNEQFF
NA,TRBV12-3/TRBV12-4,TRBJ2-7,CASMWGGPPNYEQYF
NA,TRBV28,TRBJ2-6,CASSTGGTGANVLTF
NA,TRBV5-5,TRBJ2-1,CASSHPAGQGFDEQFF
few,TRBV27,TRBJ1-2,CASGVTDYGYTF
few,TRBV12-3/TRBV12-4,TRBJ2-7,CASSSTDRGSYEQYF
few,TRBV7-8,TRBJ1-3,CASSLILGNTIYF
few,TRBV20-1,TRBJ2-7,CSARHDQTYEQYF
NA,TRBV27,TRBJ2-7,CASSLLSGPGYEQYF
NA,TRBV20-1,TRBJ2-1,CSAREGGQPVYEQFF
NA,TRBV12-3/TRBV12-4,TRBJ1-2,CASSLAPQGAGYGYTF
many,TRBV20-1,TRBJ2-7,CSAMGQGYYYEQYF
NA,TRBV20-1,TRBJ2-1,CSARKRGVAGAYNEQFF
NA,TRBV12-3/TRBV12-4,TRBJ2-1,CASTPGLDVNEQFF
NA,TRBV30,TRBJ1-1,CAWRTGIRTEAFF
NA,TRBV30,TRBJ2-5,CAITGIETQYF
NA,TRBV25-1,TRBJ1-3,CASSPRSGNTIYF
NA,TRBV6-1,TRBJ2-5,CASRQTGGRETQYF
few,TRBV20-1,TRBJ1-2,CSARDSWTGSYGYTF
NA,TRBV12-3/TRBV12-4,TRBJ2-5,CASSLEWDQETQYF
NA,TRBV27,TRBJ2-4,CASSSTGPDIQYF
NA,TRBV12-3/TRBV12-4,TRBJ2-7,CASSFAVGGYEQYF